Here is one TCR beta chain with its context. Its recognized antigen is unknown. No quality values exist for individual bases; no much larger clone is one base distant. The CDR3 covers 16 residues, taking in both the cysteine and the phenylalanine. The kept DNA is CDR3 alone, 48 bases in frame from the first base. Relative to germline, V is missing 5 bases and J is missing 0 bases, with 7 bases of the junction outside any gene match. Reading the germline V gene (reference sequence) gives CDR1 SGHAT and CDR2 FQDESV. The data are from a study of CD8+CD57+ T cells in acquired aplastic anemia (dated by TCRdb to about 2018). Context from the whole study: DNA extracted from sorted CD4+ and CD8+ cells had a mean of about 3.2 ug, with a range of 0.2 to 27.4 ug. A CD8+CD57+ expansion meant a frequency higher than the mean frequency seen in healthy subjects.

Genomic DNA was used as template for profiling of TCR beta VDJ combinations and CDR3 sequences. An Illumina HiSeq 2000 was used for TCR repertoire sequencing. The original methods were these. Repertoire assessment relied on Simpson's diversity index, CDR3 size and DJ length profiles, and TRBV/TRBJ rearrangement plots. The most abundant DNA sequence in the deep sequencing data was defined as the immunodominant clone. CDR3 amino acid sequences were checked for sharing across subjects and were also compared against the VDJdb database and published repertoires. Using fastp trimming at Q25 and MiXCR clonotype assembly, TCRdb reanalyzed the public sequencing data and kept in-frame beta chains. A single entry per CDR3 protein holds the most common genes and DNA from its merged rows. The V and J calls come from TCRdb's annotation, not from the publication. In all, the sample holds some 200,000 distinct CDR3 sequences, and just under 50% of those were seen once. The ten largest clones take up about 9.7% of the sample.

Expansion of CD8+CD57+ cells had been shown by flow cytometry in the patients chosen for sequencing. Every patient had a diagnosis of severe acquired aplastic anemia based on International Study of Aplastic Anemia and Agranulocytosis and Camitta criteria. No patient had received any therapy when blood was sampled. In this study, sorted CD4+ and CD8+ T cells from the blood of healthy subjects and of severe aplastic anemia patients had their TCR repertoires deep-sequenced. Patients were enrolled under clinicaltrials.gov protocols 00001620, 01623167, 00001397, 00071045, 00081523 and 00961064 in the USA. Ficoll-Paque density gradient centrifugation was used to isolate peripheral blood mononuclear cells. Before DNA extraction, CD4+ and CD8+ T cells were sorted by FACS or by magnetic beads. The paper as a whole reports these results and caveats: About 29 CD8+ CDR3 sequences were found to be shared between patients and controls, but these sequences appeared to be highly expressed in patients and within the immunodominant clones of the patients. CD8+ Simpson's diversity did not differ significantly between patients and healthy controls (P=0.060).

Material for sequencing was sorted CD4+, CD8+, or CD8+CD57+ T cells (not recorded which) from PBMCs. The sequence came from a human donor with aplastic anemia. The rearrangement combines TRBV11-1 with TRBJ1-1, with TRBD1 identical over 9 junction bases. The CDR3: CASSPGTGFMNTEAFF. The DNA sequence is given as TGTGCCAGCAGCCCTGGGACAGGGTTCATGAACACTGAAGCTTTCTTT.